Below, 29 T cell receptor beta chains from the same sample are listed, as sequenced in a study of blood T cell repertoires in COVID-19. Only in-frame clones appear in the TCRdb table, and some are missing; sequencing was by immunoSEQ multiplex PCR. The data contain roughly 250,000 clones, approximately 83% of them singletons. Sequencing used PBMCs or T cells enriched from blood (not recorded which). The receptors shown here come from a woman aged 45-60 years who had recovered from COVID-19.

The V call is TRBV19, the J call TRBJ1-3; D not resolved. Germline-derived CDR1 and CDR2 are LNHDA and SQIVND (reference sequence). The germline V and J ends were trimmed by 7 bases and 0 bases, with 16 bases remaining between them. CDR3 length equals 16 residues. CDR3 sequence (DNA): TGTGCCAGTACCCTCCCACAACAAAGCTCTGGAAACACCATATATTTT. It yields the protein CASTLPQQSSGNTIYF.

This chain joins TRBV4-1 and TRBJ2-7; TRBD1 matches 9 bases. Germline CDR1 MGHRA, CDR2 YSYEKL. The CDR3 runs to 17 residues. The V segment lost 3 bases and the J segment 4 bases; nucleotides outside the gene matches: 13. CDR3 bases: TGCGCCAGCAGCCAGTCCGGAACAGGGGGCGCACGTTACGAGCAGTACTTC. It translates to CASSQSGTGGARYEQYF.

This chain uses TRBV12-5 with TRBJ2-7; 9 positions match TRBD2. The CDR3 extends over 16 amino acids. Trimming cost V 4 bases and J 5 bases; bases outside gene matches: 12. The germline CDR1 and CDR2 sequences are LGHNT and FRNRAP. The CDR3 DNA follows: TGTGCTAGTGGTTGTGCTTTAGCGGGAGAGGGCCACGAGCAGTACTTC. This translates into CASGCALAGEGHEQYF.

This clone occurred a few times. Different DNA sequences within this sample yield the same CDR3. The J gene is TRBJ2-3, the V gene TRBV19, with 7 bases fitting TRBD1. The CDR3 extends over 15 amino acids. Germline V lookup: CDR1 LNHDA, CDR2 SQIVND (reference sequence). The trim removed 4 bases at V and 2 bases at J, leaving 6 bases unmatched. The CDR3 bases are TGTGCCAGTAGTAAGGGTGGACAGGACACAGATACGCAGTATTTT. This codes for CASSKGGQDTDTQYF.

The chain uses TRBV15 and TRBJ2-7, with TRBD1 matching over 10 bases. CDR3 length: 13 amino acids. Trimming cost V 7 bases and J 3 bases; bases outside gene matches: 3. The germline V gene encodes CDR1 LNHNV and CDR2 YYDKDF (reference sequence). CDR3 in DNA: TGTGCCACCACCGGGACAGGGGACTACGAGCAGTACTTC. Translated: CATTGTGDYEQYF. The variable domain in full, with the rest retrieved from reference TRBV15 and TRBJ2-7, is DAMVIQNPRYQVTQFGKPVTLSCSQTLNHNVMYWYQQKSSQAPKLLFHYYDKDFNNEADTPDNFQSRRPNTSFCFLDIRSPGLGDTAMYLCATTGTGDYEQYFGPGTRLTVT.

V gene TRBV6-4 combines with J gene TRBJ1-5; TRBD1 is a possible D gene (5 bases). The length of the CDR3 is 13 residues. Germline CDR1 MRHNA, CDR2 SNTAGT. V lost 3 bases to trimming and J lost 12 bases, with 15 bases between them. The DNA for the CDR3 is TGTGCCAGCAGTGAAGGAATAGGACAACTCCAGCATTTT. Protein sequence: CASSEGIGQLQHF.

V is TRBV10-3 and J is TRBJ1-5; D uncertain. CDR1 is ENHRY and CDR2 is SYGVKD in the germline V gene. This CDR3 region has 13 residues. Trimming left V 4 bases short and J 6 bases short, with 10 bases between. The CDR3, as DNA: TGTGCCATCAGTGGGGCGTTTTCTCAGCCCCAGCATTTT. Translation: CAISGAFSQPQHF.

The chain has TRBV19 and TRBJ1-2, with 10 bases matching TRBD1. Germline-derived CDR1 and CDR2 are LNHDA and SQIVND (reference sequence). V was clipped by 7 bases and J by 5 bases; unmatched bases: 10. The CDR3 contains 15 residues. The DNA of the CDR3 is TGTGCCAGTACCACCGGGACAGGGGCTTGGTATGGCTACACCTTC. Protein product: CASTTGTGAWYGYTF.

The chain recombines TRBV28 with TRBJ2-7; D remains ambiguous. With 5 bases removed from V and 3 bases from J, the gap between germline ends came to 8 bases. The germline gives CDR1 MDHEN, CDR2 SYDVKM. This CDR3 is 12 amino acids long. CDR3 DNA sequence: TGTGCCAGCAGTCCAGTTAACTACGAGCAGTACTTC. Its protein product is CASSPVNYEQYF.

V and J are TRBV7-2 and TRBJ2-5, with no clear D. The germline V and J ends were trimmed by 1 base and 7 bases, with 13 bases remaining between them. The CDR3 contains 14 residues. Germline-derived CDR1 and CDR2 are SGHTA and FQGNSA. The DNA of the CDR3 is TGTGCCAGCAGCTTAGATCGCACCCCGGGGACCCAGTACTTC. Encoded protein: CASSLDRTPGTQYF.

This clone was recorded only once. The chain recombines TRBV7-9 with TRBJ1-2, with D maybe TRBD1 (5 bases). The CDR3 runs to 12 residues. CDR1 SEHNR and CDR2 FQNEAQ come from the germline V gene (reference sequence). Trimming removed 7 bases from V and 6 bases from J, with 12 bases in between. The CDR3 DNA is TGTGCCAGCAATTTGGGGGGTGATGGCTACACCTTC. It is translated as CASNLGGDGYTF.

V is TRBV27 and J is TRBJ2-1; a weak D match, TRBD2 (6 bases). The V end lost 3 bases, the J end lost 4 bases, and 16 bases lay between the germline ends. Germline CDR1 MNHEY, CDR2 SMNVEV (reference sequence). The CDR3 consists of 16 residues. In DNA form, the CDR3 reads TGTGCCAGCAGTTTCCGAGGACTGGCGGGGTACAATGAGCAGTTCTTC. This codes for CASSFRGLAGYNEQFF.

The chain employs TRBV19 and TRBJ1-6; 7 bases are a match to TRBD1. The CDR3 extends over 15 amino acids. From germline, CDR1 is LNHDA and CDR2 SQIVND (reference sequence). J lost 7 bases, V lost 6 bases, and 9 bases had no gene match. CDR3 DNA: TGTGCCAGTAGACAGACAGGGACCAACAATTCACCCCTCCACTTT. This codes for CASRQTGTNNSPLHF.

CDR3 in DNA: TGTGCCAGTAGTATCGGGGGGGGCCTTGATACGCAGTATTTT. Translated: CASSIGGGLDTQYF. The rearrangement links TRBV19 to TRBJ2-3; 8 nucleotides match TRBD2. The trim removed 3 bases at V and 6 bases at J, leaving 5 bases unmatched. The CDR3 is 14 residues long. Germline CDR1 LNHDA, CDR2 SQIVND (reference sequence).

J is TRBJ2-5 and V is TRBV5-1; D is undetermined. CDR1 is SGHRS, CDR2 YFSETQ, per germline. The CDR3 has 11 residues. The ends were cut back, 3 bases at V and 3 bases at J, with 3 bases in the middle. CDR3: CASSYKETQYF. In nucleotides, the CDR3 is TGCGCCAGCAGCTATAAAGAGACCCAGTACTTC.

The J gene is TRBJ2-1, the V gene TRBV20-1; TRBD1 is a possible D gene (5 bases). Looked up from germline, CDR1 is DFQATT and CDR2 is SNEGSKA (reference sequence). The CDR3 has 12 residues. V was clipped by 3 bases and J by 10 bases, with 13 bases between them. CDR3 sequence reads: CSASVQGQEQFF. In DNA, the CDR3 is TGCAGTGCTAGTGTTCAGGGTCAGGAGCAGTTCTTC.

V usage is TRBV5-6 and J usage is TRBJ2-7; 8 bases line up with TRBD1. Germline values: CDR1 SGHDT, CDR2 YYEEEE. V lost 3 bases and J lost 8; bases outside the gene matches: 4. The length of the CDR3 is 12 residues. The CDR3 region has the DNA TGTGCCAGCAGCTCCCAGGGGGCACAGCAGTACTTC. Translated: CASSSQGAQQYF. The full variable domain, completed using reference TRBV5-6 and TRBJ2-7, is DAGVTQSPTHLIKTRGQQVTLRCSPKSGHDTVSWYQQALGQGPQFIFQYYEEEERQRGNFPDRFSGHQFPNYSSELNVNALLLGDSALYLCASSSQGAQQYFGPGTRLTVT.

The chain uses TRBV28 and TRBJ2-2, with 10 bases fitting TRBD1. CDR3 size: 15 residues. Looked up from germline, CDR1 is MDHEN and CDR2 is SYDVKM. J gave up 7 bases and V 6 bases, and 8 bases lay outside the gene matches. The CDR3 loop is CASRSGDRGSGELFF. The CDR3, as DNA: TGTGCCAGCAGATCAGGGGACAGGGGAAGCGGGGAGCTGTTTTTT. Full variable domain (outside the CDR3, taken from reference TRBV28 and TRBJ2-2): DVKVTQSSRYLVKRTGEKVFLECVQDMDHENMFWYRQDPGLGLRLIYFSYDVKMKEKGDIPEGYSVSREKKERFSLILESASTNQTSMYLCASRSGDRGSGELFFGEGSRLTVL.

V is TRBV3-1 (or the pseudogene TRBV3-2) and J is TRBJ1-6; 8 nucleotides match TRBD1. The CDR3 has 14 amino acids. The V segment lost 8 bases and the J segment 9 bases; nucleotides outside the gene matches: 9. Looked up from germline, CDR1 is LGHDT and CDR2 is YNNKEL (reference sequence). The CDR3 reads CASALGQGGSPLHF. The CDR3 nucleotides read TGTGCCAGCGCCTTAGGACAGGGCGGTTCACCCCTCCACTTT.

CDR3 DNA sequence: TGTGCCAGCAGTGAACGGGACAGGGTTCCCACAGATACGCAGTATTTT. It encodes CASSERDRVPTDTQYF. The chain links TRBV6-1 to TRBJ2-3; 9 nucleotides match TRBD1. The germline gives CDR1 MNHNS, CDR2 SASEGT. Germline trimming cut 2 bases from V and 2 bases from J; bases unmatched to any gene: 5. CDR3 length equals 16 residues.

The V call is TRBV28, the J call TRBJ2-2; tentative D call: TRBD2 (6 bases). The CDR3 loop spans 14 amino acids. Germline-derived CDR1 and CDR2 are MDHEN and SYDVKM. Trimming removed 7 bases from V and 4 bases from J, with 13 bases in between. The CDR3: CASTTGEGTGELFF. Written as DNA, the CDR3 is TGTGCCAGCACTACGGGAGAGGGCACCGGGGAGCTGTTTTTT.

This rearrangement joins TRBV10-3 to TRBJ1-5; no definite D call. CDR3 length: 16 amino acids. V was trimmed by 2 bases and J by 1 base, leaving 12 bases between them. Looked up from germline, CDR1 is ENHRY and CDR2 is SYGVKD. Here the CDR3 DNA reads TGTGCCATCAGTGAGACGAACCGGGGAAGCAATCAGCCCCAGCATTTT. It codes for CAISETNRGSNQPQHF.

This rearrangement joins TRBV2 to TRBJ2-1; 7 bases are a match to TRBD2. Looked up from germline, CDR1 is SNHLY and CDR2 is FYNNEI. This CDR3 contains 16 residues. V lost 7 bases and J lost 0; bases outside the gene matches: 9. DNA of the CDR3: TGTGCCAGCACCATTAGCGGGCAAAGCTCCTACAATGAGCAGTTCTTC. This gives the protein CASTISGQSSYNEQFF.

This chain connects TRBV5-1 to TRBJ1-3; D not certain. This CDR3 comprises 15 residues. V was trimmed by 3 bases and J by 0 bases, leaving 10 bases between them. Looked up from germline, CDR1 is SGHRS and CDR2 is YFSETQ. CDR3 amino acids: CASSSSWSSGNTIYF. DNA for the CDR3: TGCGCCAGCAGCTCCAGCTGGAGCTCTGGAAACACCATATATTTT.

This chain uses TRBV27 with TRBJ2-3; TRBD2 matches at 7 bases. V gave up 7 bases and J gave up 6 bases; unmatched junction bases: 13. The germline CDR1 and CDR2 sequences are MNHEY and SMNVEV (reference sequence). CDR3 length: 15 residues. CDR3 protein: CASTRRSGNVDTQYF. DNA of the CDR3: TGTGCCAGCACCCGACGGAGCGGGAACGTCGATACGCAGTATTTT.

In DNA, the CDR3 is TGTGCCAGCAGTGAGCGGCCACAATACGAGCAGTACTTC. As protein: CASSERPQYEQYF. The V and J genes are TRBV6-4 and TRBJ2-7, with unresolved D. This CDR3 has 13 amino acids. Trimming stripped 3 bases from V and 4 bases from J, with 10 bases between. Germline V lookup: CDR1 MRHNA, CDR2 SNTAGT.

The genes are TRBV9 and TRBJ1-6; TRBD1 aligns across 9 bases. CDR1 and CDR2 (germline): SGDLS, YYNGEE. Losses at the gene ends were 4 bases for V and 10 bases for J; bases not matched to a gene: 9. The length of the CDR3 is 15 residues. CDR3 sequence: CASSSRTGEGSPLHF. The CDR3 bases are TGTGCCAGCAGCTCAAGGACAGGGGAGGGATCACCCCTCCACTTT.

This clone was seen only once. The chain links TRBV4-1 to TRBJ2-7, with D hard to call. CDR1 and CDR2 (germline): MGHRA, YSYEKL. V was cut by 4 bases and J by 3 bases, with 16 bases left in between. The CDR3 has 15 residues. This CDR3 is CASSLLPGRDYEQYF. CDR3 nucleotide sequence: TGCGCCAGCAGCCTCCTCCCAGGCAGAGACTACGAGCAGTACTTC.

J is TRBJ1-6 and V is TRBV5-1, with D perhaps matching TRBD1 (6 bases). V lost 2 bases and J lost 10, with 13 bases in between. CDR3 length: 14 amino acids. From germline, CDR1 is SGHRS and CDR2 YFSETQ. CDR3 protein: CASSFGTGQSPLHF. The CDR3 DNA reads TGCGCCAGCAGCTTTGGTACAGGGCAATCACCCCTCCACTTT.